This TCR beta chain stems from a study of blood T cell repertoires in COVID-19. Study-level background: Acute-phase and convalescent COVID-19 samples originated in the United States, Italy and Spain. T cells, B-cell-depleted T cells, or PBMCs provided the cDNA or gDNA that served as material.

Germline assignment: CDR1 MNHNS and CDR2 SASEGT. The germline V and J ends were trimmed by 1 base and 5 bases, with 11 bases remaining between them. The CDR3 length is 14 residues. Under the authors' procedure: For nucleated cells, counts were estimated from reference gene primer amplification. Clones were sequenced by immunoSEQ multiplex PCR, and TCRdb holds only the in-frame ones, with some missing. Clone size and the V and J calls come from that table; the DNA yielded D and trimming. The sample has some 230,000 clones, roughly 81% seen once. V gene TRBV6-1 combines with J gene TRBJ1-2; D call uncertain. This TCR was sampled from a man aged 40-50 years with acute or convalescent COVID-19. What was sequenced was peripheral blood. CDR3 coding DNA: TGTGCCAGCAGTGAAGGCATAGGGAGATATGGCTACACCTTC. Its translation is CASSEGIGRYGYTF.